This TCR beta chain was sequenced in a study of shared clonotypes between healthy human individuals. The germline V gene encodes CDR1 MGHRA and CDR2 YSYEKL. V dropped 1 base and J dropped 4; count of bases not matched to a gene: 10. CDR3 length: 16 residues. Only Caucasian adults living in Nashville, Tennessee served as donors. Assay execution proceeded at the deep level. In the source study's methods: ImmunoSEQ only sent back junction sequences with no quality scores, so filtering was done differently. The method was immunoSEQ multiplex PCR; TCRdb's version includes in-frame clones alone and lacks a portion of them. V, J and clone size reflect that table, while D and trimming were determined from the DNA. The sample consists of 2 million to 2.5 million clones, more than 85% of them appearing once.

V usage is TRBV4-1 and J usage is TRBJ2-7; 7 nucleotides line up with TRBD2. The receptor's source is a man aged 18-30 years in good health. Some clones in this sample may be carry-over from other donors' samples. The material sequenced was naive CD4+ T cells from PBMCs. Subset: CD45RA+ positively selected. DNA for the CDR3: TGCGCCAGCAGCCAAGTTCTGGTGGGGGAGGGATACGAGCAGTACTTC. Protein: CASSQVLVGEGYEQYF.